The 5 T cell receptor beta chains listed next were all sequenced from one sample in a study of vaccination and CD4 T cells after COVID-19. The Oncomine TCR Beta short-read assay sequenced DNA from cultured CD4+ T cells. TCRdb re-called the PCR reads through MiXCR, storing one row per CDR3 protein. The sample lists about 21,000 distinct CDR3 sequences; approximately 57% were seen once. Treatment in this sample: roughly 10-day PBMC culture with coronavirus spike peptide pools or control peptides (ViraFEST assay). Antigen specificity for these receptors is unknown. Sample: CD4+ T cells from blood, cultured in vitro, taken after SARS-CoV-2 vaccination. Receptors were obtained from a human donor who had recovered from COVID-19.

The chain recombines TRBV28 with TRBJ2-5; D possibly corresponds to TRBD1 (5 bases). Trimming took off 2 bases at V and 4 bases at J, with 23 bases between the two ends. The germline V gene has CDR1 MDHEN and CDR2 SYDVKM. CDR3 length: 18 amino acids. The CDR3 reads CASSLIRAGHVHRETQYF. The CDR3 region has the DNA TGTGCCAGCAGTTTAATAAGAGCTGGACACGTCCACAGAGAGACCCAGTACTTC.

The DNA for the CDR3 is TGTGCCAGCAGCATTCTTAGGTATACTGAAGCTTTCTTT. It codes for CASSILRYTEAFF. The rearrangement joins TRBV28 to TRBJ1-1; D is unresolved. The V gene lost 6 bases and the J gene lost 5 bases, with 13 bases spanning the gap. Germline-derived CDR1 and CDR2 are MDHEN and SYDVKM. CDR3 size: 13 residues.

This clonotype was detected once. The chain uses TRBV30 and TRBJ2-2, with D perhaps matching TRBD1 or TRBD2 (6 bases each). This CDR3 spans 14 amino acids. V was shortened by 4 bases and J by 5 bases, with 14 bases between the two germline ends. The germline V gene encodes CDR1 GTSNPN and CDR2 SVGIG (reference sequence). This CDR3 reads CAWTRGRGTGELFF. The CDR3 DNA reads TGTGCCTGGACGCGGGGCAGGGGAACCGGGGAGCTGTTTTTT.

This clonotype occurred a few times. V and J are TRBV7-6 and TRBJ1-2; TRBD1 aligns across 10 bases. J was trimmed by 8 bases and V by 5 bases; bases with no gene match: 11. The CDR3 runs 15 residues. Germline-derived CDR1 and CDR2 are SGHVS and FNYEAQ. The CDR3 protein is CASSLPGQGNEGYTF. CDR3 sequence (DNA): TGTGCCAGCAGCCTTCCGGGACAGGGGAATGAGGGCTACACCTTC.

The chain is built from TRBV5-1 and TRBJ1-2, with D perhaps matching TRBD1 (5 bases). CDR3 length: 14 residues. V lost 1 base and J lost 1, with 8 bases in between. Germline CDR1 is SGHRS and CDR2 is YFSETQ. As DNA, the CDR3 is TGCGCCAGCAGCTTGTCCGGGGGTAACTATGGCTACACCTTC. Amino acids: CASSLSGGNYGYTF.